The source of this T cell receptor beta chain is a study of cytomegalovirus exposure and HLA in healthy donors (dated by TCRdb to about 2017). Turning to the overall study: An earlier analysis of 587 of the donors reported around 280 Gb of sequence data and 117 million unique TCR beta sequences obtained from about 180 million T cells. Using immunosequencing, the study profiled T cell repertoires from fewer than 850 subjects and related those repertoires to cytomegalovirus serostatus. An earlier analysis of fewer than 750 of the donors used high-throughput TCR beta sequencing to judge whether each TCR beta V gene segment behaved as functional or pseudogenic. Among some 400 genotyped donors of the cohort, an average of roughly 230,000 unique TCR beta nucleotide sequences was sequenced per donor, of which about 18% were non-productive. Roughly 300 gigabases of sequencing data and 70 million to 95 million unique TCR sequences made up an early release that covered some 640 HLA-typed donors. A later analysis re-examined previously published TCR beta repertoires from over 500 donors and added high-resolution HLA genotyping to investigate patterns of TCR occurrence. The genetic ancestry cluster associated with self-reported Caucasian donors included 80% to 90% of the approximately 400 genotyped donors. Every repertoire in the discovery cohort had been generated on one and the same sequencing platform. A later genetic analysis took genome-wide SNP genotypes for about 55% of the roughly 700 donors and used that subset as a discovery cohort. A handful of DR-DQ haplotypes were handled as single units for association and clustering because linkage in the cohort was strong. Both class I and class II loci were covered by HLA typing, at four-digit resolution. Alongside the repertoire data, information on donor age, sex, ethnicity and CMV serostatus was compiled. The study was designed to test whether signatures of past pathogen exposure could be identified by cataloging public T cell receptors. Typing coverage differed by locus: A, B, C, DRB1 and DQB1 were typed in roughly 620-630 donors, DQA1 in 500 to 550, DPA1 in nearly 610, and DPB1 in 400 to 480. Rather than using new phenotypic data, the later analysis identified candidate immune exposures from TCR beta sequences and from how often those sequences occurred across donors. To predict cytomegalovirus infection status, the study combined high-throughput TCR immunosequencing, statistical association of individual TCRs with disease status, and machine learning. Along with the roughly 700-subject first cohort, a separate validation cohort of over a hundred different subjects was used. Paper-wide results and their limitations: Strong co-occurrence of HLA alleles, especially DR and DQ, made assigning TCR associations to individual alleles difficult. Most TCR sequences were seen in very few donors, while some public TCRs were found in many individuals. In the study, approximately 160 TCR beta chains were listed as associated with cytomegalovirus. Compared with the approximately 710-donor mean, donors in an Asian-associated ancestry cluster had fewer N-insertions in productive TCRs, according to a later genetic analysis. Correlated functional status among segregating V segments might be attributable to linkage disequilibrium, but an unknown experimental factor could not be ruled out. According to a later analysis, most CMV-associated TCR beta chains appeared to be HLA-restricted, and the HLA associations seemed to be driven largely by CMV exposure. Because counts were too low, 15 to 20 rarely observed V segments, including chromosome 9 orphons, were left out of the earlier analysis of a few hundred of the donors. HLA typing was unavailable for some donors at each locus, so association tests used only the typed subset. The classifier was reported to diagnose cytomegalovirus status with high specificity and sensitivity in both the original and validation cohorts. Immune exposure information for the cohort was limited to CMV serostatus. Several of the top co-occurrence clusters appeared to be linked to parvovirus B19, influenza, CMV and Epstein-Barr virus, according to a later analysis. A further reported finding was that TCR beta sequences accurately predicted the HLA-A and HLA-B alleles for most subjects in the first cohort. Specific HLA alleles were associated with 15,000 to 20,000 TCR beta sequences at a false discovery rate of 0.05 in a later analysis. In an earlier analysis of approximately 590 of the donors, most TCR beta V segments appeared in productive rearrangements about 87% or about 30% of the time, broadly matching IMGT annotations. It was suggested by the authors that the approach could potentially be generalized to other disease states and immunological phenotypes. A few of the identified cytomegalovirus-associated TCR beta chains were confirmed in vitro to be specific for cytomegalovirus antigens. Some IMGT-functional V segments, including TRBV6-2 and TRBV6-3, could not be distinguished by the 87-base-pair reads and were therefore excluded. In a later analysis, TCR association rates were found to vary across HLA loci, with the most associated TCRs seen for DRB1 alleles and the fewest for HLA-C alleles. In a later analysis, HLA-associated TCR beta chains were found to be more clonally expanded and to have lower generation probabilities than equally common non-associated chains. An association between a missense DCLRE1C variant and V-gene and J-gene trimming of TCR beta chains was found in a later genetic analysis and replicated in an independent cohort. A cluster of highly shared sequence variants was judged likely to be a technical artifact of the sequencing pipeline. In this cohort, only TCR beta chains were sequenced, and detectable features were limited by the absence of alpha or paired-chain data. Presence/absence analyses assumed roughly uniform sequencing depth across donors, an assumption that may not hold.

Library construction relied on the immunoSEQ multiplex PCR assay. A mixture of 60 forward primers for TCR Vbeta segments and 13 reverse primers for TCR Jbeta segments was used in the multiplex PCR. The CDR3 region of rearranged TCR beta genes was amplified from genomic DNA by a multiplex PCR assay. The amplified TCR beta libraries were sequenced on the Illumina HiSeq System as 87-base-pair reads. The study's processing was this. A later analysis counted about 76 million unique TCR beta chains across the 690 or so repertoires, and around 12 million of these chains were shared by at least two donors. Raw reads were error-corrected and collapsed into unique sequences with a nearest-neighbor algorithm that merged closely related sequences to remove PCR and sequencing errors. To assign V, D and J gene segments, CDR3 sequences were aligned to IMGT reference sequences. For a sequence to be retained, a match of at least six nucleotides to both a V gene segment and a J gene segment was required. Rearrangements were called productive when the CDR3 lacked stop codons and stayed in frame with V and J; all others were non-productive. CDR3 was defined according to IMGT convention as the region running from the second conserved V-encoded cysteine to the conserved J-encoded phenylalanine. In an earlier analysis of just under 600 of the donors, sequences lacking an unambiguous match to a single V gene segment were excluded. An earlier analysis of several hundred of the donors called V segments functional above 56.7% productive rearrangements and segregating when the between-donor standard deviation exceeded 5%. A statistical classification framework was built for diagnosing cytomegalovirus status from the catalog of TCR beta chain sequences. In a later analysis, V and J genes were assigned by comparing TCR nucleotide sequences against IMGT/GENE-DB human TR gene sequences. The TCRdist pipeline was used in a later analysis to assign CDR3 sequences and most-parsimonious VDJ recombination scenarios. In a later analysis, each TCR beta chain was defined by its CDR3 amino acid sequence together with its V-gene family, and reads lacking a unique V-gene family were excluded. In a later analysis, 500 to 650 highly shared, low-generation-probability nucleotide sequences were removed to address suspected cross-contamination and a sequencing artifact. For each public chain, a later analysis derived a clonal expansion index from normalized ranks of inferred template counts within each repertoire. In a later analysis, generation probabilities were computed using a VDJ recombination model fitted to out-of-frame rearrangements, and the results were checked against IGoR. Hypergeometric tests were used in a later analysis to score TCR-TCR, TCR-HLA and TCR-CMV co-occurrence, with a repertoire-size bias correction applied to the TCR pairs. To estimate false discovery rates, a later analysis permuted the HLA or CMV assignments 20 times. In a later analysis, co-occurring TCRs were grouped using DBSCAN, with TCRdist sequence similarity added in when clustering inside HLA-allele-positive subsets. Repertoires with fewer than 30,000 or more than 120,000 public chains, plus five repertoires with anomalous nucleotide sharing, were excluded from co-occurrence clustering. Drawn from immuneACCESS, this table holds only the in-frame rearrangements with V and J called that TCRdb kept. Clones are partly lost; checked studies trace under half to an unresolved V gene and leave the rest unexplained. V and J calls and clone size follow that table, whereas D and trimming were derived from the DNA. The sample table lists roughly 130,000 clones, 75% to 85% of them with a count of one. Clones ranked in the top ten supply about 1.2% of the sample.

In total, about 650 healthy bone marrow donors made up the cohort. Cohort members were all nominally healthy when sampled, although unrecorded immune exposures were likely present. The donor tested CMV seronegative, placing the donor among the 350 or so seronegative members of the cohort. A peripheral blood sample was provided by each donor, and peripheral blood mononuclear cells were used for TCR beta sequencing. The Qiagen DNeasy Blood Extraction Kit was used to extract genomic DNA from the blood cell samples. CDR3 length: 15 amino acids, cysteine to phenylalanine. CDR3 DNA is the only sequence kept; it has 45 bases, read in frame from the first base. Cut back by 0 bases and 6 bases, the V and J ends lie 14 bases apart. The germline V gene gives CDR1 as ENHRY and CDR2 as SYGVKD. Note on this clone: Its antigen has not been determined. The input lacks base qualities; no much larger clone sits a single base away.

This TCR derives from a girl aged 2 to 9 in good health and CMV-seronegative. Material for sequencing was PBMCs. The rearrangement joined TRBV10-3 to TRBJ1-2; TRBD1 could be the D gene, as 6 bases match. The nucleotide sequence is TGTGCCATCAGTGAGTCCGACAGGTTTATTCATGGCTACACCTTC. It codes for CAISESDRFIHGYTF.